This TCR beta chain is from a study of regulatory T cells in long-lasting Graves disease (TCRdb year 2021). About the investigation overall: Persistent Graves' disease was defined as persistently positive TSH receptor autoantibodies together with antithyroid drug treatment for over 5 years. Persistent Graves' disease patients were compared with newly diagnosed Graves' disease patients by peripheral blood TCR sequencing and RNA sequencing. The study was registered as a clinical trial and conducted in China. A total of about 35 samples underwent TCR sequencing, from some 13 patients with persistent Graves' disease and some 20 patients with newly diagnosed Graves' disease. In the clinical cohort, patients with persistent Graves' disease had used antithyroid drugs for an average of roughly ten years. Overall study results and their limits: Sequencing and analysis were limited to the TCR beta chain. More public clonotypes were shared among persistent patients (under 3,000) than among newly diagnosed patients (966). Only peripheral blood was studied, because thyroid tissue, the primary lesion, was inaccessible. The authors noted that the small sample size was a limitation that may lower accuracy. Compared with newly diagnosed patients, patients with persistent Graves' disease had lower TCR Shannon entropy and fewer highly expanded clones, which suggests clonal expansion. Persistent disease showed preferential use of TRBV28, TRBJ1-2 and TRBJ2-5, whereas newly diagnosed disease favored TRBV20-1 and TRBJ2-1.

The time point label, read with the paper, signifies: persistent/refractory GD, antithyroid drugs over 5 years with positive TRAb. For both TCR sequencing and RNA sequencing, RNA was extracted from PBMCs using TRIzol. The diagnosis of Graves' disease followed American Thyroid Association guidelines. Recruitment of patients was carried out at an endocrinology department in Xi'an, China. Each patient gave approximately 10 milliliters of peripheral blood, collected in an EDTA anticoagulant tube. Ficoll Paque Plus density gradient separation was used to isolate PBMCs, and no further T cell sorting was done. RNA quality was checked with an Agilent 2100 Bioanalyzer and agarose gel, and concentration with a NanoDrop 2000. This clonotype occurred many times. The antigen it binds to is not known. Base qualities are missing; no much larger clone stands one base away. Library prep was done by multiplex PCR. TCRdb records Illumina HiSeq 4000 as the sequencer. CDR3 regions were amplified by Arm-PCR with iRepertoire HTBI primers to construct TCR beta libraries. PCR products were gel purified before sequencing. The published analysis was carried out like this. Gene usage analysis of CDR3 amino acid clonotypes used the 50 to 70 TRBV and 14 to 15 TRBJ segments found across samples. Filtered high-quality paired reads were merged into contigs using COPE and FqMerger. BLAST was used to align contigs to the IMGT TRBV, TRBD and TRBJ reference genes, and CDR3 was defined following IMGT. Clonotypes above 0.1% frequency were classified as highly expanded clones. Repertoire diversity was measured by Shannon entropy, and V-J evenness by the Gini coefficient. A clonotype found in more than one individual was treated as public. The public reads were quality trimmed at Q25 with fastp and then assembled into clones with MiXCR by TCRdb, keeping productive beta chains. One record per CDR3 amino acid sequence lists the most common genes and DNA. The V and J calls and clone size come from TCRdb's table, not from the authors' own analysis. The sample profile shows roughly 450,000 distinct CDR3 sequences; around 21% of them were found once. 6.5% to 10% of the sample belongs to the ten largest clones.

According to the germline V gene, CDR1 reads SNHLY and CDR2 reads FYNNEI. The CDR3 covers 14 residues, taking in both the cysteine and the phenylalanine. Only the CDR3 region is kept as DNA, spanning 42 bases read in frame from base 1. The germline ends are 21 bases apart after V is trimmed by 8 bases and J by 8 bases. The sequences come from peripheral blood mononuclear cells (PBMCs), collected when the disease was refractory, from a patient treated with antithyroid drugs. The receptor was isolated from a female donor with Graves disease. Recombination joined TRBV2 with TRBJ1-2; a tentative D call is TRBD1 (5 bases match). The CDR3 protein is CASGTREGLRGYTF. Here is the DNA: TGTGCCAGCGGAACTCGGGAGGGGTTAAGAGGCTACACCTTC.